The clone carrying this T cell receptor beta chain has a single count. The antigen is unknown. These data belong to a study of vaccination effects on CD4 cells after COVID-19. J gave up 0 bases and V 10 bases, and 9 bases lay outside the gene matches. Germline lookup yields CDR1 LNHDA and CDR2 SQIVND (reference sequence). The CDR3 has 15 residues. Pools of viral peptides were used by the ViraFEST assay to expand antigen-specific CD4+ T cells ahead of sequencing. Upon completion of 10 to 11 days in culture, CD4+ T cells were isolated. Neither prior SARS-CoV-2 infection nor positive nucleocapsid antibodies were present in the vaccine recipients. The culture medium for two million PBMC per well included about 9 IU/ml IL-2 and 9 to 10 ug/ml peptides. Study-level results: Pronounced clonal contraction occurred in clones induced by infection and by vaccine late after vaccination.

The assay was immunoSEQ multiplex PCR, and TCRdb's table has in-frame clones only and misses some. This sample has approximately 54,000 clones, with roughly 80% found just once. The gene calls are TRBV19 and TRBJ1-5; 7 nucleotides line up with TRBD1. The sample consisted of CD4+ T cells from PBMCs cultured with HCoV-229E spike peptides, taken before COVID-19 vaccination. The sequence came from a human donor who received a COVID-19 vaccine. The CDR3 DNA reads TGTGCCACCGCCGGGACAGCCCATAGCAATCAGCCCCAGCATTTT. As protein: CATAGTAHSNQPQHF.